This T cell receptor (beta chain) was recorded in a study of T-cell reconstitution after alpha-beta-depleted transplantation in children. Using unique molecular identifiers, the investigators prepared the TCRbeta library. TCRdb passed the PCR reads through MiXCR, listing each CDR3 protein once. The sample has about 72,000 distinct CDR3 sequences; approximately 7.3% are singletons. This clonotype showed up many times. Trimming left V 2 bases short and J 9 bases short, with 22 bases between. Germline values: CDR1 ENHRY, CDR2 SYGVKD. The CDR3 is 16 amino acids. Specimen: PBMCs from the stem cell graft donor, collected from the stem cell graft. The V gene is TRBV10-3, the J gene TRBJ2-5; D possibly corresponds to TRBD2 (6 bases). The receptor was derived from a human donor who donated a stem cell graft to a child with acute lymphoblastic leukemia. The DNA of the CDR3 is TGTGCCATCAGTGAGGCACCGGGACTCCCACGCGAGGCCCAGTACTTC. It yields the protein CAISEAPGLPREAQYF.